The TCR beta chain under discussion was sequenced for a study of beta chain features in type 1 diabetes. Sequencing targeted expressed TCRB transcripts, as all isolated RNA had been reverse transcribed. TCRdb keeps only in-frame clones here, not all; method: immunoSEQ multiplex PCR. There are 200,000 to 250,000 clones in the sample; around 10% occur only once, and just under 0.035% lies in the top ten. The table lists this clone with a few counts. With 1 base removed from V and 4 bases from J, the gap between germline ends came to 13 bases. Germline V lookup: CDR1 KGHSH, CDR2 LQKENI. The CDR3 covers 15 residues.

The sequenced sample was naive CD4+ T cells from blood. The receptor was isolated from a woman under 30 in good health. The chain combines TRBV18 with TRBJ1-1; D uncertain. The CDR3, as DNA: TGTGCCAGCTCACCACTAGAGGGATCAGGCACTGAAGCTTTCTTT. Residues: CASSPLEGSGTEAFF. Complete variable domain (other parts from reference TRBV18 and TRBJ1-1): NAGVMQNPRHLVRRRGQEARLRCSPMKGHSHVYWYRQLPEEGLKFMVYLQKENIIDESGMPKERFSAEFPKEGPSILRIQQVVRGDSAAYFCASSPLEGSGTEAFFGQGTRLTVV.